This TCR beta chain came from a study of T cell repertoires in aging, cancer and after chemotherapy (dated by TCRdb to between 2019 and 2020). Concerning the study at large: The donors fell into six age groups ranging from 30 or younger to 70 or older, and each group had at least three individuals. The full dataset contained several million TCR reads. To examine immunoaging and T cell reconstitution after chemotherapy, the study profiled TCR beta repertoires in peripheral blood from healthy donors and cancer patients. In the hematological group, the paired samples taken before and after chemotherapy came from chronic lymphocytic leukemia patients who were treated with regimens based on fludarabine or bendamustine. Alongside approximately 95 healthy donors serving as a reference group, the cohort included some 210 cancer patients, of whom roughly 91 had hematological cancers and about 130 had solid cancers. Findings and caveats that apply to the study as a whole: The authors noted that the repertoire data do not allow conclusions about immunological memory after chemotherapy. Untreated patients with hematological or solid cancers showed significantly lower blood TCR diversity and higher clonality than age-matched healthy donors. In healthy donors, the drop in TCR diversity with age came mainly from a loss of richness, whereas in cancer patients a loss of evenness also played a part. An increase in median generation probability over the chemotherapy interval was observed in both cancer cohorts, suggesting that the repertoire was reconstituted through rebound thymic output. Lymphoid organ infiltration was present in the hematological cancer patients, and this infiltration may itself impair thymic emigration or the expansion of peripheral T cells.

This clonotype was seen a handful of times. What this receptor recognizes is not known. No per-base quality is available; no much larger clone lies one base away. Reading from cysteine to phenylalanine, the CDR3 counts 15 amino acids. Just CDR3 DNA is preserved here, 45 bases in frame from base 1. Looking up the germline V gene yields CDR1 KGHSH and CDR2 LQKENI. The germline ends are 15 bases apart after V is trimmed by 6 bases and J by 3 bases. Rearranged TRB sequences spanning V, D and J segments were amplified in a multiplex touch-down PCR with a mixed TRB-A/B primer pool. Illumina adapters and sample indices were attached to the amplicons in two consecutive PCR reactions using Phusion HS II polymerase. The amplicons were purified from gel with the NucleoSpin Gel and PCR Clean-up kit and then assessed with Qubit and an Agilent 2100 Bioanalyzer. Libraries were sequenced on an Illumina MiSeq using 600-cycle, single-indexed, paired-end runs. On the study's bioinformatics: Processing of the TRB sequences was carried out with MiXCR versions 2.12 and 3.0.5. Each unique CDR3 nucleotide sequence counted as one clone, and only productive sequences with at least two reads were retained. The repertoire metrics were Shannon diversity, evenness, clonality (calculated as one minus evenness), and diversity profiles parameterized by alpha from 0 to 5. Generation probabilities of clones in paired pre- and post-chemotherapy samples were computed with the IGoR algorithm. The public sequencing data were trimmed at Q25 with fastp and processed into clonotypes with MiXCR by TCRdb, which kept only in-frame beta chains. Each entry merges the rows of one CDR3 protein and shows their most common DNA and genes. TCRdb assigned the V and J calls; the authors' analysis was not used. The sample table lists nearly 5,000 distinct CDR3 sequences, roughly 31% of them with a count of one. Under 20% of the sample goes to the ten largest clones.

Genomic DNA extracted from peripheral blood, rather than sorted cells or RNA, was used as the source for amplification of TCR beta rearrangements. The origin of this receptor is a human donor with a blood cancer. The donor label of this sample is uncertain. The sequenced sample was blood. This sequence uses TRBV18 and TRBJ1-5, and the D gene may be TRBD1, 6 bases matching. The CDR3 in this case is CASSRGGTPNQPQHF. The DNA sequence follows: TGTGCCAGCTCGCGAGGGGGGACCCCCAATCAGCCCCAGCATTTT.